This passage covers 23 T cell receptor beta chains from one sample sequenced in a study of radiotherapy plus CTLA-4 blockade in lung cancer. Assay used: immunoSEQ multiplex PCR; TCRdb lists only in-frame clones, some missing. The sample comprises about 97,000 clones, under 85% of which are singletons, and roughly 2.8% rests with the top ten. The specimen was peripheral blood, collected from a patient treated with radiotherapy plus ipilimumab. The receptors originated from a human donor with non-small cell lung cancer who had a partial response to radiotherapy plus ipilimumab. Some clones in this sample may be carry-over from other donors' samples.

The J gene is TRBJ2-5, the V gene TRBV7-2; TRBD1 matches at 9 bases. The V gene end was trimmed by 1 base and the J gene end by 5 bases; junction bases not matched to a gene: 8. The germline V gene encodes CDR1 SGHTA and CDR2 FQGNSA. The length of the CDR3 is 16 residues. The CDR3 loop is CASSLEHRGLMETQYF. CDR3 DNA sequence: TGTGCCAGCAGCTTAGAACACAGGGGGCTAATGGAGACCCAGTACTTC.

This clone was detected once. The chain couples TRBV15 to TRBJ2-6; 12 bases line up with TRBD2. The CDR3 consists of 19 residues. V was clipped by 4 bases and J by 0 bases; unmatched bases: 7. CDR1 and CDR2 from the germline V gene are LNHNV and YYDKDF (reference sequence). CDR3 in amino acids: CATSNPKLAGGSGANVLTF. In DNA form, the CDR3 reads TGTGCCACCAGCAACCCCAAACTAGCGGGAGGCTCTGGGGCCAACGTCCTGACTTTC. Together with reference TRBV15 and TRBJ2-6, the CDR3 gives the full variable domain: DAMVIQNPRYQVTQFGKPVTLSCSQTLNHNVMYWYQQKSSQAPKLLFHYYDKDFNNEADTPDNFQSRRPNTSFCFLDIRSPGLGDTAMYLCATSNPKLAGGSGANVLTFGAGSRLTVL.

The CDR3 spells CASSVGGSRDEQFF. DNA of the CDR3: TGTGCCAGCAGCGTAGGCGGGAGTAGAGATGAGCAGTTCTTC. The J gene is TRBJ2-1, the V gene TRBV9; the match to TRBD2 covers 7 bases. Germline CDR1 SGDLS, CDR2 YYNGEE. The CDR3 length is 14 residues. V gave up 0 bases and J gave up 8 bases; unmatched junction bases: 5.

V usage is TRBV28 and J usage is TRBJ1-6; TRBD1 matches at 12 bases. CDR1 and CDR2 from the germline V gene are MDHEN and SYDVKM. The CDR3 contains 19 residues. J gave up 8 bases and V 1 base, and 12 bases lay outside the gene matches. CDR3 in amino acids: CASSLFSGTGGLRDSPLHF. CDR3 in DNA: TGTGCCAGCAGTTTATTCTCCGGGACAGGGGGCCTTAGGGATTCACCCCTCCACTTT.

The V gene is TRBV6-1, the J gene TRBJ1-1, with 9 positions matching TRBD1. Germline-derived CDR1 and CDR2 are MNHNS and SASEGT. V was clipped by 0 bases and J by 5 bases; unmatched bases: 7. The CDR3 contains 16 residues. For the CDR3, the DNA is TGTGCCAGCAGTGAAGCGCAAGGACAGGGGAAGACTGAAGCTTTCTTT. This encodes CASSEAQGQGKTEAFF.

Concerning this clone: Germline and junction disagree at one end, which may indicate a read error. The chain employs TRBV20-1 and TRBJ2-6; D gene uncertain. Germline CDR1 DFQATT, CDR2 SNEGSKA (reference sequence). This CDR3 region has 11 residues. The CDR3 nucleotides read TGTTCCTCTCCTGGGGCCAACGTCCTGACTTTC. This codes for CSSPGANVLTF.

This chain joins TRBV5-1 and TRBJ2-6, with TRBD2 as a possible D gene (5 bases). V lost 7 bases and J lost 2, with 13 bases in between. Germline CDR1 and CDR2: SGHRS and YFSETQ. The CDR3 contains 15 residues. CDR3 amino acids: CASGDTGTGANVLTF. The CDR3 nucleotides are TGCGCCAGCGGAGACACGGGGACTGGGGCCAACGTCCTGACTTTC.

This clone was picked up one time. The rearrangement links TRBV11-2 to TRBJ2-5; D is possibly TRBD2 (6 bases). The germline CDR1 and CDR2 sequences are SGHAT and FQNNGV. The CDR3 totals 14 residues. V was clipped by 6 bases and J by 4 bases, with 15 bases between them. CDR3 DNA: TGTGCCAGCAGTTACGGCGGGATGGGAGAGACCCAGTACTTC. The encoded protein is CASSYGGMGETQYF.

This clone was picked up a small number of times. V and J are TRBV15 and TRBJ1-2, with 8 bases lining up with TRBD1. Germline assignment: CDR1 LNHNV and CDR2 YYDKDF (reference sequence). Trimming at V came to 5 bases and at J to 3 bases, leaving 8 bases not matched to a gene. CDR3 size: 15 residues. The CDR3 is CATSRRSTGDYGYTF. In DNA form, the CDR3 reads TGTGCCACCAGCCGCCGATCGACAGGGGACTATGGCTACACCTTC.

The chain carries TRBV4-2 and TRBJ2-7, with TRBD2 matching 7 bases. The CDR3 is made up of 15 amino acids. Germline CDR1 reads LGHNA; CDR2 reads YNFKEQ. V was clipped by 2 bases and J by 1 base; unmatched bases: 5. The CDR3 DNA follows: TGTGCCAGCAGCCAATCCACTAGCGTGTCCTACGAGCAGTACTTC. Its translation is CASSQSTSVSYEQYF.

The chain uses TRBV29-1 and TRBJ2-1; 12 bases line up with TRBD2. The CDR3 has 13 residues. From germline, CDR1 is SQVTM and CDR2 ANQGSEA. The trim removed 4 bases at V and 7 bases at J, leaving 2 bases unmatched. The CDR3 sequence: CSVVTSGGNEQFF. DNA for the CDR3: TGCAGCGTTGTGACTAGCGGGGGTAATGAGCAGTTCTTC.

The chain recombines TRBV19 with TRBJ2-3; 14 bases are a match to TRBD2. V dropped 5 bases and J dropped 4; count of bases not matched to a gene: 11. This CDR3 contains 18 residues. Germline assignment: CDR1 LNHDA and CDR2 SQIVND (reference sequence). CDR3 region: CASSSRGLAGGLADTQYF. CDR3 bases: TGTGCCAGTAGTTCCCGCGGACTAGCGGGGGGCCTGGCAGATACGCAGTATTTT.

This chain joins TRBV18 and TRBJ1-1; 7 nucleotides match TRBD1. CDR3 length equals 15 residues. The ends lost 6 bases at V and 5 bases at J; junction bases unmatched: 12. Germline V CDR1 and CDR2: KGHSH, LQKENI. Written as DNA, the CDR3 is TGTGCCAGCTCGTTCCGACAGGGTAGAGGGACTGAAGCTTTCTTT. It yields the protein CASSFRQGRGTEAFF.

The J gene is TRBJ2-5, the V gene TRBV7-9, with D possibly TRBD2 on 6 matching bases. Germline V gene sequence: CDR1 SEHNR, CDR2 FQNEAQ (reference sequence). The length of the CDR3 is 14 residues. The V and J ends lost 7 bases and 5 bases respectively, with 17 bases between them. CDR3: CASTQGLGFETQYF. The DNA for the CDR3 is TGTGCCAGCACCCAGGGACTTGGTTTTGAGACCCAGTACTTC.

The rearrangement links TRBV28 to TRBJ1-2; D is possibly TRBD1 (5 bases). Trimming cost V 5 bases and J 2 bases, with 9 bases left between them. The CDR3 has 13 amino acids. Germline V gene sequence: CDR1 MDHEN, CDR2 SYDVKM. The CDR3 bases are TGTGCCAGCAGTCGAGACAGCAACTATGGCTACACCTTC. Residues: CASSRDSNYGYTF.

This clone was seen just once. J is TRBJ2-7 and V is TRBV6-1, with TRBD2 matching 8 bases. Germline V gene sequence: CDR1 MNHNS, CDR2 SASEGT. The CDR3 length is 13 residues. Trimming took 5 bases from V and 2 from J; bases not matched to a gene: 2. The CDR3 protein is CASSHSGAYEQYF. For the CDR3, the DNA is TGTGCCAGCAGTCATAGCGGGGCCTACGAGCAGTACTTC.

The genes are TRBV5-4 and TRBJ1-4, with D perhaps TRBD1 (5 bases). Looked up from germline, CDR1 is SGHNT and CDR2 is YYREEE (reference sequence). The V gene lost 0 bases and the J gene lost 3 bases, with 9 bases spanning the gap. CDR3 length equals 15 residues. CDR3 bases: TGTGCCAGCAGCTTGGACCAGGGCCCTAATGAAAAACTGTTTTTT. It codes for CASSLDQGPNEKLFF.

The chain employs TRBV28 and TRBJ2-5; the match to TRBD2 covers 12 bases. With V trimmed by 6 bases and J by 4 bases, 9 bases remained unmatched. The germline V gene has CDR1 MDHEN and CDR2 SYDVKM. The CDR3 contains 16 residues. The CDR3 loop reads CASREGLAGLGETQYF. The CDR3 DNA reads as TGTGCCAGCAGGGAAGGACTAGCGGGATTAGGAGAGACCCAGTACTTC.

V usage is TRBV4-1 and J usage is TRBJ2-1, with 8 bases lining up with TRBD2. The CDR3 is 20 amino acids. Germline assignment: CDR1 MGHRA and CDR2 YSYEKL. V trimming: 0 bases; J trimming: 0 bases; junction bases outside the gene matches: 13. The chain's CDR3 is CASSQDLYGRGALSYNEQFF. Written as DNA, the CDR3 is TGCGCCAGCAGCCAAGATCTGTATGGGCGGGGGGCCCTCTCCTACAATGAGCAGTTCTTC.

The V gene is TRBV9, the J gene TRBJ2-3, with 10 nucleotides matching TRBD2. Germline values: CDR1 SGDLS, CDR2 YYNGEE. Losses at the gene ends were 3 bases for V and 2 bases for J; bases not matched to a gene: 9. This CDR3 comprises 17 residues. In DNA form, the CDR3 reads TGTGCCAGCAGCGCCGAGCGGGGGGGCACAAACACAGATACGCAGTATTTT. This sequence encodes CASSAERGGTNTDTQYF.

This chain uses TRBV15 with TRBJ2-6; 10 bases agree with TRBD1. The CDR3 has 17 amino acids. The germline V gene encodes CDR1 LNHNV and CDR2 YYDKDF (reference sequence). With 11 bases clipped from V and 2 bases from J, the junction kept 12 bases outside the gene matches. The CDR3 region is CASTPGTGEPGANVLTF. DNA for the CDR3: TGTGCCTCGACCCCCGGGACAGGGGAGCCTGGGGCCAACGTCCTGACTTTC.

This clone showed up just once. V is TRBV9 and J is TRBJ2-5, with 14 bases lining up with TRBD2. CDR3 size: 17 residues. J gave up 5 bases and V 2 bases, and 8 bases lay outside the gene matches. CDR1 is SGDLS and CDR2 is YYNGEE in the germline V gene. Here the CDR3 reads CASSVGGTSGSVETQYF. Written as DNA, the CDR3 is TGTGCCAGCAGCGTGGGGGGGACTAGCGGGAGCGTCGAGACCCAGTACTTC.

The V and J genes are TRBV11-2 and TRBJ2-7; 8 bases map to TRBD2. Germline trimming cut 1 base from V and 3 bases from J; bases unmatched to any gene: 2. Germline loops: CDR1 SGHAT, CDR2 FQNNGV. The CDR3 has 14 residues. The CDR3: CASSLAGGNYEQYF. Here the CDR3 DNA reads TGTGCCAGCAGCTTAGCGGGGGGGAACTACGAGCAGTACTTC.